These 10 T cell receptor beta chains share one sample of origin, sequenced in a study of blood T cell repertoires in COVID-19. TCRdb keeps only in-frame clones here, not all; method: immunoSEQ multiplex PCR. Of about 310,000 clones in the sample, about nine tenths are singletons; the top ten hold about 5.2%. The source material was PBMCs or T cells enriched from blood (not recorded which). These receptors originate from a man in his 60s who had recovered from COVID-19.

Here the CDR3 DNA reads TGTGCCAGCAGCCAAGTGGTCTCGGTAGCGGGAGAAATATGGCAAGAGACCCAGTACTTC. Its translation is CASSQVVSVAGEIWQETQYF. The gene calls are TRBV4-2 and TRBJ2-5; 9 nucleotides align to TRBD2. CDR1 and CDR2 from the germline V gene are LGHNA and YNFKEQ. Unmatched junction bases numbered 17, after V lost 1 base and J lost 2 bases. The CDR3 runs to 20 residues.

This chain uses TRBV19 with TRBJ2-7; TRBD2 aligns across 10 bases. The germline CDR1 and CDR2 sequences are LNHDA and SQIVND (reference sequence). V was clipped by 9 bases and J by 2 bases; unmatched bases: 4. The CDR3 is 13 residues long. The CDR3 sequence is CASGTSEAYEQYF. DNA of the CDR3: TGTGCCAGCGGGACTAGCGAGGCCTACGAGCAGTACTTC.

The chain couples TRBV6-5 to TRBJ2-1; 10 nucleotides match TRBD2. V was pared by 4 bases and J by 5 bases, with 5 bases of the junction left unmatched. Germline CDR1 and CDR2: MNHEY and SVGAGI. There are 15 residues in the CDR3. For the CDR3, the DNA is TGTGCCAGCAGTTCTAGCGGGAGATTTGACAATGAGCAGTTCTTC. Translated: CASSSSGRFDNEQFF.

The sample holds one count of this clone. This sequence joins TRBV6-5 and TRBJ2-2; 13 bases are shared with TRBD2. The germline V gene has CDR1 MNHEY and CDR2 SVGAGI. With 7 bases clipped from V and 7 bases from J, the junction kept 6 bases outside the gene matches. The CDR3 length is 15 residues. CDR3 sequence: CASTRTSGSFGELFF. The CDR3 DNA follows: TGTGCCAGCACACGGACTAGCGGGAGTTTCGGGGAGCTGTTTTTT.

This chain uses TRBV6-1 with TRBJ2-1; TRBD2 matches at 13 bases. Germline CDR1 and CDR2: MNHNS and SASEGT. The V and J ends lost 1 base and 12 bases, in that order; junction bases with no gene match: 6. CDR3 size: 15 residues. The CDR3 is CASSEVGLAGTWQFF. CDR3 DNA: TGTGCCAGCAGTGAAGTGGGACTAGCGGGAACTTGGCAGTTCTTC.

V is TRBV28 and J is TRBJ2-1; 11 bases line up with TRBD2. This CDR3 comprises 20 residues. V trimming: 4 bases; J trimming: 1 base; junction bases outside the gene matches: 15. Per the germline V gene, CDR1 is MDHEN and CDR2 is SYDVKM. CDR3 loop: CASSSRLGTSGSHSYNEQFF. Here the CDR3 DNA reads TGTGCCAGCAGTTCACGCCTGGGCACTAGCGGGAGTCATTCCTACAATGAGCAGTTCTTC.

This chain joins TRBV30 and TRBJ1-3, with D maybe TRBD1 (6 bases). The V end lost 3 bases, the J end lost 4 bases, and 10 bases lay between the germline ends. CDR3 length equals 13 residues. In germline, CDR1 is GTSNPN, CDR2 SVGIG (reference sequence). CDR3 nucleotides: TGTGCCTGGAGGGAAGGGGGAGGAAACACCATATATTTT. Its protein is CAWREGGGNTIYF.

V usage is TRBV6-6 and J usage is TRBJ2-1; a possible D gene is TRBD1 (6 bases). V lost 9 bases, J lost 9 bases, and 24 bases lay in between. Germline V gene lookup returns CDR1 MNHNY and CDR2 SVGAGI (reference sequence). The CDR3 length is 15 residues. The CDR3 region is CASKIGTSDVGEQFF. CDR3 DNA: TGTGCCAGTAAAATCGGGACATCCGACGTCGGTGAGCAGTTCTTC.

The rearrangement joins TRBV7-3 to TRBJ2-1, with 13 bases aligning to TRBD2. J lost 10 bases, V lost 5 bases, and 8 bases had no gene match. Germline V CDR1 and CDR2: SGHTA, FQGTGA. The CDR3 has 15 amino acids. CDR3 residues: CASSPGLAGVREQFF. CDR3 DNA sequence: TGTGCCAGCAGCCCAGGACTAGCGGGAGTGAGGGAGCAGTTCTTC.

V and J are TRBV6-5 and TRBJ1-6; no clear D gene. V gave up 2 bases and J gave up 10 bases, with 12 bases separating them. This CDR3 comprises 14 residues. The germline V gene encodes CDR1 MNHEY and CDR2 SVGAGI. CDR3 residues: CASSYPQANSPLHF. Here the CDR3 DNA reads TGTGCCAGCAGTTACCCCCAGGCGAACTCACCCCTCCACTTT.